This TCR beta chain was profiled in a study of CD8+ T cells in alopecia areata. As the sequencing template, cDNA was produced by extracting RNA and reverse transcribing it. Measured with immunoSEQ multiplex PCR; TCRdb has only the in-frame clones, and not every one. The profile covers 10,000 to 15,000 clones, with 50% to 60% appearing a single time and around 15% taken by the ten largest. This CDR3 comprises 13 residues. The V end lost 2 bases, the J end lost 0 bases, and 5 bases lay between the germline ends. Per germline, CDR1 SGHDT and CDR2 YYEEEE. Obtained from alopecia areata patients were lesional scalp punch biopsies along with peripheral blood. This clone has only a few counts.

The specimen was skin. The receptor's source is a human donor with alopecia areata. The genes are TRBV5-6 and TRBJ2-5; no reliable D call. CDR3 protein: CASSFFDQETQYF. The CDR3 DNA sequence: TGTGCCAGCAGCTTTTTTGACCAAGAGACCCAGTACTTC.